Each of the 27 T cell receptor beta chains below was sequenced from the same sample in a study of shared clonotypes between healthy human individuals. The naive CD8 fraction comprised CD45RO-negative cells positively selected for CCR7 and excluded terminally differentiated effector memory CD45RA+ cells. TCRdb keeps only in-frame clones here, not all; method: immunoSEQ multiplex PCR. The table has 560,000 or so clones, roughly 96% seen once. Material: naive CD8+ T cells sorted from blood. These TCRs come from a woman aged 25 to 39 in good health.

The chain recombines TRBV28 with TRBJ2-1, with 10 bases fitting TRBD2. The CDR3 contains 17 residues. Germline V lookup: CDR1 MDHEN, CDR2 SYDVKM. The junction had 9 bases not matched to a gene; V was cut back by 7 bases and J by 0 bases. The CDR3 DNA follows: TGTGCCAGCACCGCTAGCGGGAGTTTCAGCTCCTACAATGAGCAGTTCTTC. As protein: CASTASGSFSSYNEQFF. Full variable domain (outside the CDR3, taken from reference TRBV28 and TRBJ2-1): DVKVTQSSRYLVKRTGEKVFLECVQDMDHENMFWYRQDPGLGLRLIYFSYDVKMKEKGDIPEGYSVSREKKERFSLILESASTNQTSMYLCASTASGSFSSYNEQFFGPGTRLTVL.

The V gene is TRBV13, the J gene TRBJ1-3, with a tentative D call TRBD1 (6 bases). V was shortened by 5 bases and J by 2 bases, with 10 bases between the two germline ends. The V gene's germline CDR1 is PRHDT and CDR2 FYEKMQ (reference sequence). The CDR3 has 14 residues. This chain's CDR3 is CASSPEGAGNTIYF. In nucleotides, the CDR3 is TGTGCCAGCAGCCCCGAGGGGGCTGGAAACACCATATATTTT.

The J gene is TRBJ2-1, the V gene TRBV29-1, with 12 bases fitting TRBD2. The CDR3 sequence is 15 residues long. Germline V CDR1 and CDR2: SQVTM, ANQGSEA. V gave up 4 bases and J gave up 7 bases; unmatched junction bases: 8. DNA for the CDR3: TGCAGCGTTGTTCTGACTAGCGGGAGTGGGAATGAGCAGTTCTTC. Its protein is CSVVLTSGSGNEQFF.

The chain is built from TRBV27 and TRBJ2-7, with D unclear. Trimming cost V 0 bases and J 6 bases, with 15 bases left between them. CDR1 is MNHEY, CDR2 SMNVEV, per germline (reference sequence). The length of the CDR3 is 15 residues. CDR3 loop: CASSLSFSAPGEQYF. CDR3 nucleotides: TGTGCCAGCAGTTTATCGTTCAGTGCGCCGGGCGAGCAGTACTTC.

The V and J genes are TRBV27 and TRBJ1-5; D not resolved. The V and J ends lost 8 bases and 3 bases respectively, with 14 bases between them. The CDR3 runs 14 residues. The germline gives CDR1 MNHEY, CDR2 SMNVEV (reference sequence). The chain's CDR3 is CASSGSSPNQPQHF. For the CDR3, the DNA is TGTGCCAGCTCTGGAAGTTCCCCCAATCAGCCCCAGCATTTT.

This clone was seen only once. The V and J genes are TRBV7-6 and TRBJ2-7; 9 positions agree with TRBD2. V was clipped by 1 base and J by 3 bases; unmatched bases: 4. The CDR3 length is 15 residues. Germline-derived CDR1 and CDR2 are SGHVS and FNYEAQ. The CDR3 spells CASSLGASGDYEQYF. CDR3 DNA sequence: TGTGCCAGCAGCTTAGGTGCTAGCGGGGACTACGAGCAGTACTTC.

V is TRBV6-5 and J is TRBJ2-7; unclear D gene. Trimming shortened V by 4 bases and J by 0 bases, and 10 bases separated the two germline ends. This CDR3 region has 14 residues. Germline V gives CDR1 MNHEY, CDR2 SVGAGI. CDR3 protein: CASSSEGNSYEQYF. The CDR3 DNA follows: TGTGCCAGCAGTTCCGAAGGTAACTCCTACGAGCAGTACTTC.

V is TRBV15 and J is TRBJ1-4; 7 bases line up with TRBD1. This CDR3 region has 16 residues. Per the germline V gene, CDR1 is LNHNV and CDR2 is YYDKDF (reference sequence). V shed 9 bases and J 8 bases; nucleotides not matched to a gene: 18. The CDR3 DNA sequence: TGTGCCACGCTTAAGACAGGGCCGCCCTACGGGGAAAAACTGTTTTTT. Its translation: CATLKTGPPYGEKLFF.

This chain joins TRBV5-6 and TRBJ2-1; 7 bases match TRBD2. V gave up 4 bases and J gave up 10 bases; unmatched junction bases: 5. In germline, CDR1 is SGHDT, CDR2 YYEEEE. This CDR3 is built from 12 residues. CDR3 residues: CASSGSSGEQFF. In nucleotides, the CDR3 is TGTGCCAGCAGCGGATCTAGCGGAGAGCAGTTCTTC.

The chain joins TRBV19 to TRBJ1-5, with 9 bases aligning to TRBD1. CDR1 is LNHDA, CDR2 SQIVND, per germline (reference sequence). The CDR3 length is 16 residues. V was pared by 1 base and J by 7 bases, with 8 bases of the junction left unmatched. The CDR3 loop is CASSIGHRGLVQPQHF. The DNA for the CDR3 is TGTGCCAGTAGTATAGGCCACAGGGGGCTCGTGCAGCCCCAGCATTTT.

The chain uses TRBV5-4 and TRBJ1-2, with 9 bases identical to TRBD1. V was pared by 3 bases and J by 8 bases, with 8 bases of the junction left unmatched. The CDR3 length is 14 residues. Germline V gene sequence: CDR1 SGHNT, CDR2 YYREEE (reference sequence). CDR3: CASSYTGTGYGYTF. The CDR3 nucleotides read TGTGCCAGCAGCTATACCGGGACAGGGTACGGCTACACCTTC. The variable domain in full, completed from reference TRBV5-4 and TRBJ1-2, reads ETGVTQSPTHLIKTRGQQVTLRCSSQSGHNTVSWYQQALGQGPQFIFQYYREEENGRGNFPPRFSGLQFPNYSSELNVNALELDDSALYLCASSYTGTGYGYTFGSGTRLTVV.

In this sample, this clone turned up once. V gene TRBV6-5 combines with J gene TRBJ2-1; 7 nucleotides agree with TRBD2. The V gene's germline CDR1 is MNHEY and CDR2 SVGAGI. CDR3 size: 15 residues. V trimming: 4 bases; J trimming: 9 bases; junction bases outside the gene matches: 12. CDR3 amino acids: CASSSPPAGTGEQFF. CDR3 bases: TGTGCCAGCAGTTCCCCGCCAGCGGGAACGGGTGAGCAGTTCTTC.

A word on this clone: Additional DNA sequences in this sample encode the identical CDR3. The CDR3 spells CASSVDIYGYTF. As DNA, the CDR3 is TGTGCCAGCAGCGTAGACATCTATGGCTACACCTTC. This sequence joins TRBV9 and TRBJ1-2; D not resolved. Germline V gene sequence: CDR1 SGDLS, CDR2 YYNGEE. CDR3 size: 12 residues. V lost 0 bases, J lost 4 bases, and 4 bases lay in between.

The genes are TRBV2 and TRBJ2-1, with 9 bases aligning to TRBD2. The CDR3 spans 14 residues. Germline loops: CDR1 SNHLY, CDR2 FYNNEI. The V and J ends lost 7 bases and 8 bases, in that order; junction bases with no gene match: 9. The CDR3 DNA reads as TGTGCCAGCACGCTAGCGGGGTTAAAGGATGAGCAGTTCTTC. Its protein is CASTLAGLKDEQFF.

The gene calls are TRBV6-5 and TRBJ2-2; D is unclear. CDR3 length: 16 residues. From germline, CDR1 is MNHEY and CDR2 SVGAGI. Trimming stripped 0 bases from V and 0 bases from J, with 8 bases between. The CDR3: CASSYSRFANTGELFF. In DNA, the CDR3 is TGTGCCAGCAGTTACTCCAGGTTCGCGAACACCGGGGAGCTGTTTTTT.

This rearrangement joins TRBV7-9 to TRBJ1-4; 7 positions agree with TRBD1. The V gene's germline CDR1 is SEHNR and CDR2 FQNEAQ (reference sequence). The V segment lost 2 bases and the J segment 6 bases; nucleotides outside the gene matches: 3. CDR3 length equals 14 residues. In nucleotides, the CDR3 is TGTGCCAGCAGCTTAATCCAGGGGGATGAAAAACTGTTTTTT. Translated, it gives CASSLIQGDEKLFF.

DNA for the CDR3: TGTGCCAGCAGAAGCGGACAGGGGGATTCACCCCTCCACTTT. It translates to CASRSGQGDSPLHF. The gene calls are TRBV6-5 and TRBJ1-6, with TRBD1 matching over 10 bases. This CDR3 spans 14 amino acids. V gave up 6 bases and J gave up 8 bases; unmatched junction bases: 4. Germline CDR1 MNHEY, CDR2 SVGAGI.

Points on this clone: The same CDR3 can be traced to other DNA sequences in this sample. V and J are TRBV5-4 and TRBJ2-5; no reliable D call. The germline gives CDR1 SGHNT, CDR2 YYREEE (reference sequence). The CDR3 extends over 13 amino acids. V dropped 0 bases and J dropped 3 bases, with 6 bases sitting between them. The CDR3 loop reads CASSLAVEETQYF. The CDR3, as DNA: TGTGCCAGCAGCTTGGCTGTCGAAGAGACCCAGTACTTC. Full variable domain (missing parts from reference TRBV5-4 and TRBJ2-5): ETGVTQSPTHLIKTRGQQVTLRCSSQSGHNTVSWYQQALGQGPQFIFQYYREEENGRGNFPPRFSGLQFPNYSSELNVNALELDDSALYLCASSLAVEETQYFGPGTRLLVL.

The chain couples TRBV28 to TRBJ2-1; the match to TRBD1 covers 7 bases. Trimming at V came to 5 bases and at J to 6 bases, leaving 19 bases not matched to a gene. Per the germline V gene, CDR1 is MDHEN and CDR2 is SYDVKM. This CDR3 region has 18 residues. The CDR3: CASSPLRGPPRQGNEQFF. Here the CDR3 DNA reads TGTGCCAGCAGTCCTTTGAGGGGGCCGCCTCGACAGGGCAATGAGCAGTTCTTC.

V and J are TRBV4-2 and TRBJ1-1; no reliable D call. The CDR3 runs 15 residues. Trimming removed 6 bases at V and 1 base at J, with 15 bases between. Germline CDR1 is LGHNA and CDR2 is YNFKEQ. CDR3: CASSQMDGSNTEAFF. The CDR3 DNA reads as TGTGCCAGCAGTCAGATGGACGGGTCGAACACTGAAGCTTTCTTT.

This sequence joins TRBV2 and TRBJ2-2, with D possibly matching TRBD2 (6 bases). CDR3 size: 13 residues. Trimming took 4 bases from V and 7 from J, leaving 10 bases between them. Germline loops: CDR1 SNHLY, CDR2 FYNNEI. The DNA for the CDR3 is TGTGCCAGCAGTGGGGGGGTAAGCGGGGAGCTGTTTTTT. Translated: CASSGGVSGELFF.

V usage is TRBV23-1 and J usage is TRBJ2-7, with D possibly matching TRBD1 (6 bases). TRBV23-1 is an ORF; its function is uncertain. This CDR3 contains 12 residues. V dropped 8 bases and J dropped 6 bases, with 14 bases sitting between them. CDR3 in DNA: TGCGCCAGCTGGGACATAGAATCCGAGCAGTACTTC. Translation: CASWDIESEQYF.

The rearrangement links TRBV5-6 to TRBJ2-7; D is unresolved. The germline V and J ends were trimmed by 4 bases and 1 base, with 12 bases remaining between them. This CDR3 region has 14 residues. In germline, CDR1 is SGHDT, CDR2 YYEEEE. The CDR3, as DNA: TGTGCCAGCAGCGCAACGACTCCTTCCTACGAGCAGTACTTC. Encoded protein: CASSATTPSYEQYF.

The chain has TRBV27 and TRBJ1-1; D remains unclear. CDR1 and CDR2 (germline): MNHEY, SMNVEV (reference sequence). This CDR3 is built from 15 residues. V was cut by 5 bases and J by 5 bases, with 18 bases left in between. CDR3 DNA: TGTGCCAGCAGTCCTGGGTCTCTGGTAGGAACTGAAGCTTTCTTT. It codes for CASSPGSLVGTEAFF.

Remarks on this clone: This specimen includes other DNA sequences encoding the same CDR3. V is TRBV6-5 and J is TRBJ2-7; the D is unclear. Germline V gene lookup returns CDR1 MNHEY and CDR2 SVGAGI. The CDR3 is 13 residues long. V gave up 0 bases and J gave up 4 bases, with 7 bases separating them. CDR3 sequence: CASSYSISYEQYF. The CDR3 bases are TGTGCCAGCAGTTACTCGATAAGTTACGAGCAGTACTTC.

This chain uses TRBV28 with TRBJ2-4; 9 nucleotides align to TRBD2. This CDR3 comprises 19 residues. The V gene end was trimmed by 6 bases and the J gene end by 1 base; junction bases not matched to a gene: 16. The germline CDR1 and CDR2 sequences are MDHEN and SYDVKM. CDR3: CASRYGAGGPVGAKNIQYF. The CDR3 DNA sequence: TGTGCCAGCAGATATGGGGCGGGAGGGCCAGTCGGCGCCAAAAACATTCAGTACTTC.

V gene TRBV7-9 combines with J gene TRBJ2-7, with 8 bases matching TRBD2. The CDR3 is 14 amino acids. After removal of 3 bases from V and 5 bases from J, the junction contained 6 bases not matched to a gene. The germline gives CDR1 SEHNR, CDR2 FQNEAQ (reference sequence). The CDR3 bases are TGTGCCAGCAGCTTCGCTAGCGGGTCCAACGAGCAGTACTTC. It encodes CASSFASGSNEQYF.